Listed below are T cell receptor beta chains from one sample, sequenced in a study of cytomegalovirus exposure and HLA in healthy donors. Some clones are missing from TCRdb's copy, which holds only in-frame ones; the method was immunoSEQ multiplex PCR. Altogether 110,000 to 150,000 clones are present, nearly 80% being singletons, with the ten largest covering 1.5% to 2%. Sequencing was done on a sample of PBMCs. All receptors come from a woman in her thirties in good health and CMV-seronegative. CDR3s include the opening cysteine and the closing phenylalanine or tryptophan. A D gene is named only where the DNA matches it firmly. Clone sizes are given selectively: once, few, many, or a class where the clone is expanded.

v_gene	abundance	j_gene	d_gene	CDR3aa	CDR3nt
TRBV27	once	TRBJ2-3	.	CATWRLGDITDTQYF	TGTGCCACCTGGAGGCTAGGGGACATCACAGATACGCAGTATTTT
TRBV5-4	.	TRBJ1-2	TRBD1	CASSWGQGAQGYTF	TGTGCCAGCAGCTGGGGGCAGGGGGCTCAGGGCTACACCTTC
TRBV6-5	few	TRBJ1-1	.	CASSPGQMNTEAFF	TGTGCCAGCAGTCCTGGACAGATGAACACTGAAGCTTTCTTT
TRBV6-1	.	TRBJ1-2	.	CASSEALQANYGYTF	TGTGCCAGCAGTGAAGCTCTACAGGCTAACTATGGCTACACCTTC
TRBV5-1	.	TRBJ2-5	TRBD2	CASSFLAGEETQYF	TGCGCCAGCAGCTTCCTAGCGGGGGAAGAGACCCAGTACTTC
TRBV4-3	.	TRBJ1-4	.	CASSQVRGMWEKLFF	TGCGCCAGCAGCCAAGTGAGAGGAATGTGGGAAAAACTGTTTTTT
TRBV9	.	TRBJ1-1	.	CASSAGTEGMVEAFF	TGTGCCAGCAGCGCCGGGACGGAGGGAATGGTTGAAGCTTTCTTT
TRBV9	once	TRBJ1-1	TRBD1	CASSVDRDREAFF	TGTGCCAGCAGCGTAGACCGGGACAGGGAAGCTTTCTTT
TRBV5-1	.	TRBJ1-1	TRBD1	CASRRTGTGRGDTEAFF	TGCGCCAGCAGGCGCACCGGGACAGGTCGAGGAGACACTGAAGCTTTCTTT
TRBV27	.	TRBJ2-7	.	CASSTDNSYEQYF	TGTGCCAGCAGCACGGACAACTCCTACGAGCAGTACTTC
TRBV19	.	TRBJ1-3	TRBD1	CASSLGQAASGNTIYF	TGTGCCAGTAGTCTTGGACAGGCCGCCTCTGGAAACACCATATATTTT
TRBV11-2	.	TRBJ1-6	TRBD1	CASSPDRGDSPLHF	TGTGCCAGCAGCCCGGACAGGGGAGATTCACCCCTCCACTTT
TRBV2	.	TRBJ1-2	TRBD1	CASSPTGGHGYTF	TGTGCCAGCAGTCCAACAGGGGGCCATGGCTACACCTTC
TRBV15	.	TRBJ1-5	.	CATSPPLTLSNQPQHF	TGTGCCACCAGCCCTCCCCTGACACTTAGCAATCAGCCCCAGCATTTT
TRBV19	.	TRBJ2-3	TRBD1	CASTADRVGAADTQYF	TGTGCCAGTACTGCGGACAGGGTAGGTGCAGCAGATACGCAGTATTTT
TRBV7-3	.	TRBJ1-1	.	CASSLTALTEAFF	TGTGCCAGCAGCTTAACAGCCCTCACTGAAGCTTTCTTT
TRBV7-9	.	TRBJ2-7	TRBD1	CASSLWGQGTGVNSYEQYF	TGTGCCAGCAGCTTATGGGGACAGGGGACGGGTGTGAACTCCTACGAGCAGTACTTC
TRBV7-9	.	TRBJ1-2	.	CASSFPNPTDYGYTF	TGTGCCAGCAGCTTCCCTAACCCGACAGACTATGGCTACACCTTC
TRBV7-9	few	TRBJ1-2	TRBD1	CASSLGTGDYGGYTF	TGTGCCAGCAGCTTAGGGACAGGGGATTATGGAGGCTACACCTTC
TRBV6-5	.	TRBJ1-1	TRBD1	CASSETGGASEAFF	TGTGCCAGCAGCGAAACAGGGGGCGCCTCTGAAGCTTTCTTT
TRBV5-3	.	TRBJ1-5	.	CARSLGQGPYQPQHF	TGTGCCAGAAGCTTGGGGCAGGGGCCTTATCAGCCCCAGCATTTT
TRBV29-1	.	TRBJ2-3	.	CSVDYSAASTDTQYF	TGCAGCGTTGATTACTCTGCGGCTAGCACAGATACGCAGTATTTT
TRBV5-1	.	TRBJ1-2	TRBD1	CASSYYRGTDGYTF	TGCGCCAGCAGCTACTACAGGGGGACGGATGGCTACACCTTC
TRBV6-5	.	TRBJ1-1	.	CASSLREGGEAFF	TGTGCCAGCAGCCTAAGGGAAGGGGGAGAAGCTTTCTTT
TRBV6-1	.	TRBJ1-2	TRBD1	CASSVDRGYNGYTF	TGTGCCAGCAGTGTGGACAGGGGTTACAATGGCTACACCTTC
TRBV13	.	TRBJ2-5	.	CASSLGPGSSETQYF	TGTGCCAGCAGCTTAGGGCCGGGGTCTTCGGAGACCCAGTACTTC
TRBV10-3	.	TRBJ1-1	.	CAISEFKQGFTEAFF	TGTGCCATCAGTGAGTTTAAACAGGGATTTACTGAAGCTTTCTTT
TRBV13	.	TRBJ1-1	TRBD1	CASSSLTGGLNTEAFF	TGTGCCAGCAGCTCCCTGACAGGGGGTTTGAACACTGAAGCTTTCTTT
TRBV6-5	.	TRBJ1-3	.	CASRPTGTGNTIYF	TGTGCCAGCAGGCCTACAGGGACTGGAAACACCATATATTTT
TRBV2	.	TRBJ2-7	.	CASMKLLPVHEQYF	TGTGCCAGCATGAAGCTTCTGCCCGTCCACGAGCAGTACTTC
TRBV28	.	TRBJ2-3	TRBD1	CASSLGQGPQNTQYF	TGTGCCAGCAGCCTAGGACAGGGGCCACAGAATACGCAGTATTTT
TRBV19	.	TRBJ1-3	.	CASSSRSGNTIYF	TGTGCCAGTAGTTCGCGCTCTGGAAACACCATATATTTT
TRBV6-6	.	TRBJ1-2	.	CASSYSSDIGGYTF	TGTGCCAGCAGTTACTCATCGGACATTGGAGGCTACACCTTC
TRBV4-3	once	TRBJ1-4	TRBD1	CASSLGTETAEKLFF	TGCGCCAGCAGCCTAGGGACAGAGACAGCTGAAAAACTGTTTTTT
TRBV5-1	.	TRBJ2-2	TRBD2	CATRRSSGGADTGELFF	TGCGCCACCCGACGGTCCAGCGGGGGGGCTGACACCGGGGAGCTGTTTTTT
TRBV27	.	TRBJ2-7	TRBD1	CATHDRGGSYEQYF	TGTGCCACCCATGACAGGGGAGGCTCCTACGAGCAGTACTTC
TRBV27	.	TRBJ2-3	.	CASSLSWDSSTDTQYF	TGTGCCAGCAGTTTGTCTTGGGACTCCAGCACAGATACGCAGTATTTT
TRBV6-1	few	TRBJ2-3	.	CASSEVVLATRTDTQYF	TGTGCCAGCAGTGAAGTTGTGTTAGCCACACGCACAGATACGCAGTATTTT
TRBV29-1	.	TRBJ2-7	TRBD1	CSVELFDRAPYEQYF	TGCAGCGTTGAACTCTTTGACAGGGCCCCCTACGAGCAGTACTTC
TRBV6-5	.	TRBJ1-3	.	CASSRGPGSGNTIYF	TGTGCCAGCAGCAGGGGCCCTGGCTCTGGAAACACCATATATTTT
TRBV30	.	TRBJ2-7	.	CAWTSDSRYSYEQYF	TGTGCCTGGACCAGTGACAGCCGGTACTCCTACGAGCAGTACTTC
TRBV7-9	.	TRBJ1-1	.	CASSFTGFTEAFF	TGTGCCAGCAGCTTCACAGGGTTCACTGAAGCTTTCTTT
TRBV5-8	.	TRBJ2-3	.	CASSFRGRGPSTDTQYF	TGTGCCAGCAGCTTCCGGGGCAGGGGACCTAGCACAGATACGCAGTATTTT
TRBV2	.	TRBJ2-7	TRBD1	CASSVDRGPSYEQYF	TGTGCCAGCAGTGTCGACAGGGGGCCCTCCTACGAGCAGTACTTC
TRBV19	.	TRBJ1-2	.	CASSIMRAYYGYTF	TGTGCCAGTAGTATCATGCGGGCGTACTATGGCTACACCTTC
TRBV5-4	.	TRBJ2-1	TRBD2	CASSFGLAGGGSYNEQFF	TGTGCCAGCAGCTTCGGGCTAGCGGGGGGAGGGTCCTACAATGAGCAGTTCTTC
TRBV27	.	TRBJ1-6	TRBD1	CASSGTGGWDSPLHF	TGTGCCAGCAGCGGGACAGGGGGTTGGGATTCACCCCTCCACTTT
TRBV5-1	.	TRBJ2-2	TRBD1	CASSTGQGTGGELFF	TGCGCCAGCAGCACCGGACAGGGTACAGGCGGGGAGCTGTTTTTT
TRBV6-1	.	TRBJ1-1	TRBD1	CASSVGTGLEAFF	TGTGCCAGCAGTGTGGGGACAGGGTTAGAAGCTTTCTTT
TRBV29-1	.	TRBJ2-3	TRBD1	CSATVGQGKADTQYF	TGCAGCGCCACGGTGGGACAGGGCAAAGCAGATACGCAGTATTTT
TRBV7-2	.	TRBJ2-2	TRBD1	CASSPQGATNTGELFF	TGTGCCAGCAGCCCACAGGGGGCTACGAACACCGGGGAGCTGTTTTTT
TRBV7-8	.	TRBJ1-2	.	CASSLEGGPYGYTF	TGTGCCAGCAGCTTAGAGGGAGGGCCCTATGGCTACACCTTC
TRBV10-3	.	TRBJ1-3	TRBD1	CAISVQGAFSGNTIYF	TGTGCCATCAGCGTGCAGGGGGCGTTCTCTGGAAACACCATATATTTT